These 11 T cell receptor beta chains came from one sample sequenced in a study of blood T cell repertoires in COVID-19 (dated by TCRdb to the early 2020s). Library preparation employed the immunoSEQ multiplex PCR assay. TCRdb's version of the immuneACCESS table is confined to in-frame rearrangements and falls short of the full clone set. An unresolved V gene accounts for under half of the shortfall where checked; the remainder is of unknown origin. The sample table lists around 260,000 clones, more than 65% of them with a count of one. The ten largest make up 15% to 17% of the sample. Sequences were obtained from peripheral blood. These receptors came from a person aged 70 to 85 with COVID-19, enrolled during active disease.

The V call is TRBV28, the J call TRBJ2-7; D is possibly TRBD1 (6 bases). Germline V gene sequence: CDR1 MDHEN, CDR2 SYDVKM. V was shortened by 4 bases and J by 3 bases, with 28 bases between the two germline ends. There are 19 residues in the CDR3. The CDR3 DNA is TGTGCCAGCAGTTCCCTCCTCACCCAAGTTTCAGGGGTGGTCTACGAGCAGTACTTC. Translation gives CASSSLLTQVSGVVYEQYF.

V gene TRBV5-1 combines with J gene TRBJ1-6; D is possibly TRBD1 (5 bases). The CDR3 length is 16 residues. With 4 bases removed from V and 9 bases from J, the gap between germline ends came to 20 bases. From germline, CDR1 is SGHRS and CDR2 YFSETQ. As DNA, the CDR3 is TGCGCCAGCAGCCCGGCTACGCAGGGTTCTCCTTCACCCCTCCACTTT. Translation: CASSPATQGSPSPLHF.

The chain combines TRBV9 with TRBJ2-5; weak D call: TRBD1 (6 bases). Trimming removed 1 base at V and 2 bases at J, with 18 bases between. CDR1 is SGDLS, CDR2 YYNGEE, per germline. The length of the CDR3 is 17 residues. The chain's CDR3 is CASSVSLDPRGQETQYF. The CDR3 DNA reads TGTGCCAGCAGCGTATCCTTGGACCCCAGGGGACAAGAGACCCAGTACTTC.

J is TRBJ1-1 and V is TRBV28; possibly TRBD1 for D (6 bases). The ends were cut back, 6 bases at V and 10 bases at J, with 15 bases in the middle. Germline-derived CDR1 and CDR2 are MDHEN and SYDVKM. The CDR3 spans 12 residues. CDR3 in DNA: TGTGCCAGCAGCTCCCAGGGGCTGGGAGCTTTCTTT. It specifies CASSSQGLGAFF.

This clone was detected only a few times. The CDR3 is CASSRPSSDTQYF. The CDR3 coding sequence is TGTGCCAGCAGCCGTCCCTCCTCCGATACGCAGTATTTT. The chain employs TRBV7-2 and TRBJ2-3; D gene unclear. Deletions cut 5 bases from V and 6 bases from J, with 12 bases between. CDR1 is SGHTA and CDR2 is FQGNSA in the germline V gene. CDR3 length: 13 residues.

A few counts support this clone. The V call is TRBV15, the J call TRBJ2-2; no definite D call. This CDR3 contains 15 residues. Trimming cost V 4 bases and J 3 bases, with 12 bases left between them. The germline V gene encodes CDR1 LNHNV and CDR2 YYDKDF (reference sequence). The CDR3 reads CATSTPESYTGELFF. In DNA, the CDR3 is TGTGCCACCAGCACCCCGGAGTCGTACACCGGGGAGCTGTTTTTT.

As DNA, the CDR3 is TGCGCCAGCAGCTTGTGGTCAACACAGGAAGGAAACATTCAGTACTTC. This translates into CASSLWSTQEGNIQYF. The J gene is TRBJ2-4, the V gene TRBV5-1, with TRBD1 as a possible D gene (5 bases). With 1 base removed from V and 6 bases from J, the gap between germline ends came to 17 bases. This CDR3 spans 16 amino acids. Per germline, CDR1 SGHRS and CDR2 YFSETQ.

V gene TRBV5-4 combines with J gene TRBJ2-1; TRBD2 matches at 9 bases. J was trimmed by 8 bases and V by 5 bases; bases with no gene match: 11. The V gene's germline CDR1 is SGHNT and CDR2 YYREEE (reference sequence). This CDR3 contains 15 residues. The CDR3, as DNA: TGTGCCAGCAGGCGGACTAGCGCGGAGGTCTATGAGCAGTTCTTC. Its translation is CASRRTSAEVYEQFF. The variable domain in full, completed from reference TRBV5-4 and TRBJ2-1, reads ETGVTQSPTHLIKTRGQQVTLRCSSQSGHNTVSWYQQALGQGPQFIFQYYREEENGRGNFPPRFSGLQFPNYSSELNVNALELDDSALYLCASRRTSAEVYEQFFGPGTRLTVL.

The chain carries TRBV29-1 and TRBJ2-1; 8 positions match TRBD1. The V segment lost 0 bases and the J segment 6 bases; nucleotides outside the gene matches: 10. CDR3 length: 16 residues. The germline V gene encodes CDR1 SQVTM and CDR2 ANQGSEA. CDR3 nucleotides: TGCAGCGTTGAAGACCCTAACAGGGGGTTTGGCAATGAGCAGTTCTTC. Translated: CSVEDPNRGFGNEQFF.

The V call is TRBV29-1, the J call TRBJ2-3; possible D gene TRBD1, 5 bases. CDR3 length: 12 residues. Germline V gene lookup returns CDR1 SQVTM and CDR2 ANQGSEA. V shed 4 bases and J shed 6 bases, with 11 bases lying between them. The DNA for the CDR3 is TGCAGCGTTGGTGGGGCGCTTGATACGCAGTATTTT. It specifies CSVGGALDTQYF.

The chain recombines TRBV2 with TRBJ2-7; TRBD2 agrees at 10 bases. Per the germline V gene, CDR1 is SNHLY and CDR2 is FYNNEI. V lost 7 bases to trimming and J lost 1 base; unmatched junction nucleotides: 4. The CDR3 length is 14 residues. The CDR3 here is CASKTSGESYEQYF. CDR3 in DNA: TGTGCCAGCAAAACTAGCGGGGAATCCTACGAGCAGTACTTC. The variable domain in full, completed from reference TRBV2 and TRBJ2-7, reads EPEVTQTPSHQVTQMGQEVILRCVPISNHLYFYWYRQILGQKVEFLVSFYNNEISEKSEIFDDQFSVERPDGSNFTLKIRSTKLEDSAMYFCASKTSGESYEQYFGPGTRLTVT.